This TCR beta chain was documented in a study of cytomegalovirus exposure and HLA in healthy donors. Whole-study findings and limits: Owing to their indistinguishability, certain V segments, notably TRBV6-2 and TRBV6-3, were excluded. Reports showed the classifier diagnosing cytomegalovirus status with high specificity and sensitivity.

Amplification used 60 Vbeta primers and 13 Jbeta primers. Using immunoSEQ multiplex PCR, the repertoire was profiled, and TCRdb retains in-frame clones only, with some absent. This sample contains just under 90,000 clones. As regards this clone: What it binds is unknown.

Trimming pared 7 bases from V and 3 bases from J, leaving 18 bases between. Per germline, CDR1 KGHSH and CDR2 LQKENI. The CDR3 length is 15 residues. The sequencing sample was made of PBMCs. This sequence joins TRBV18 and TRBJ1-1; tentatively, D is TRBD1 (6 bases). The sequence was obtained from a girl between 5 and 17 years old in good health and CMV-seropositive. The CDR3 spells CASLQGPVGDTEAFF. The DNA of the CDR3 is TGTGCCAGCTTGCAGGGGCCGGTTGGTGACACTGAAGCTTTCTTT. The full variable domain, its missing parts supplied by reference TRBV18 and TRBJ1-1, is NAGVMQNPRHLVRRRGQEARLRCSPMKGHSHVYWYRQLPEEGLKFMVYLQKENIIDESGMPKERFSAEFPKEGPSILRIQQVVRGDSAAYFCASLQGPVGDTEAFFGQGTRLTVV.